Listed here is a single T cell receptor beta chain. These data originate in a study of blood T cell repertoires in COVID-19. Produced via immunoSEQ multiplex PCR; TCRdb's table is partial and in-frame only. The table has 100,000 to 150,000 clones, roughly 90% seen once. The sequenced sample was peripheral blood. The sequence was collected from a man between 65 and 85 years old with active COVID-19.

This CDR3 is CASSVQREAPTDTQYF. For the CDR3, the DNA is TGTGCCAGCAGTGTCCAGCGGGAGGCCCCCACAGATACGCAGTATTTT. J is TRBJ2-3 and V is TRBV6-1; 9 nucleotides match TRBD2. CDR1 and CDR2 (germline): MNHNS, SASEGT. After removal of 4 bases from V and 2 bases from J, the junction contained 7 bases not matched to a gene. The length of the CDR3 is 16 residues.